The entry that follows covers one TCR beta chain sequence. Its antigen is not known. The source of the sample is a study of T cell responses to AZD1222 COVID-19 vaccine. Sequenced by immunoSEQ multiplex PCR; TCRdb stores in-frame clones only, minus some. This sample carries some 100,000 clones, roughly 87% of them seen once, and the ten largest clones take around 13%. Study observations and caveats: Baseline testing showed seropositivity in only six AZD1222 recipients. Once two AZD1222 doses were given, Spike-specific TCR breadth and depth went up. Repertoires were collected only later (after the peak T cell response had occurred). In a largely white British group with more females than males, clonal diversity was possibly underestimated.

Germline trimming cut 6 bases from V and 2 bases from J; bases unmatched to any gene: 9. The CDR3 totals 15 residues. Per the germline V gene, CDR1 is MNHEY and CDR2 is SVGAGI. V gene TRBV6-5 combines with J gene TRBJ1-1; 7 bases are shared with TRBD1. This TCR was recovered from an adult in good health. This sample comprised peripheral blood, obtained on day 0 of MenACWY control vaccination. As DNA, the CDR3 is TGTGCCAGCAGACCCGGGACAGAGTATAACACTGAAGCTTTCTTT. This gives the protein CASRPGTEYNTEAFF.